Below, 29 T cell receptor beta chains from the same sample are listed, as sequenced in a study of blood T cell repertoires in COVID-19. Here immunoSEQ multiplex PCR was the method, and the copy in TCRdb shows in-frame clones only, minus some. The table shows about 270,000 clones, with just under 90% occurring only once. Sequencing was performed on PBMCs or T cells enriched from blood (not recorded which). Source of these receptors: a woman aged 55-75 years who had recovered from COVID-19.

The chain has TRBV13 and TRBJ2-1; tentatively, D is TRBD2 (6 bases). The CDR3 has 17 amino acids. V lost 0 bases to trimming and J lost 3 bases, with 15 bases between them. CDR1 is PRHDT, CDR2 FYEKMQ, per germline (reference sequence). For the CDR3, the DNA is TGTGCCAGCAGCTTAGGCGGGCGGGAAGAGTTCTACAATGAGCAGTTCTTC. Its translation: CASSLGGREEFYNEQFF.

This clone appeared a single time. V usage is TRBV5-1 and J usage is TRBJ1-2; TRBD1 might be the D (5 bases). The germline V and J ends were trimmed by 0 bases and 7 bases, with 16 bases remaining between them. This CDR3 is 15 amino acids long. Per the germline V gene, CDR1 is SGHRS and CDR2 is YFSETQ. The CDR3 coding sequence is TGCGCCAGCAGCTTGGTACCGTTAGCGGGGGGTGGCTACACCTTC. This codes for CASSLVPLAGGGYTF.

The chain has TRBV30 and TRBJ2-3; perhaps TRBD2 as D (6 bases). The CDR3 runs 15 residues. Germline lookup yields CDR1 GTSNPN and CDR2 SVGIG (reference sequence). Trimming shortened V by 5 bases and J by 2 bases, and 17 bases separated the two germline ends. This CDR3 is CAWVSGRGLTDTQYF. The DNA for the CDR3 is TGTGCCTGGGTCTCAGGGCGGGGTCTCACAGATACGCAGTATTTT.

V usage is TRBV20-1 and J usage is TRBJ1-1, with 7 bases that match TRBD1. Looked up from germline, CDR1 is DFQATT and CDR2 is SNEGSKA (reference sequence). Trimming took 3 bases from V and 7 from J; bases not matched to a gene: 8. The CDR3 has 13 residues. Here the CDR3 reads CSASARGRFEAFF. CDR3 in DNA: TGCAGTGCTAGTGCCAGGGGGAGATTTGAAGCTTTCTTT.

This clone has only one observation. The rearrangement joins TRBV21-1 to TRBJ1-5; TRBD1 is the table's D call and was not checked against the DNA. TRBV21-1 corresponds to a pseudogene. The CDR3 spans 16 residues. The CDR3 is CASSKRTGTDNQPQHF. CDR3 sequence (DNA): TGTGCCAGCAGCAAAAGGACCGGGACAGACAATCAGCCCCAGCATTTT.

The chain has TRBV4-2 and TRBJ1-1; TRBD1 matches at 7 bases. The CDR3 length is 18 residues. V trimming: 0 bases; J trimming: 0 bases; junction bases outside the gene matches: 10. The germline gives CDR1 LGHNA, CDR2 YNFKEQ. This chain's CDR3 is CASSQDPPRQGLNTEAFF. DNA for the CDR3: TGTGCCAGCAGCCAAGATCCCCCCCGACAGGGTTTGAACACTGAAGCTTTCTTT.

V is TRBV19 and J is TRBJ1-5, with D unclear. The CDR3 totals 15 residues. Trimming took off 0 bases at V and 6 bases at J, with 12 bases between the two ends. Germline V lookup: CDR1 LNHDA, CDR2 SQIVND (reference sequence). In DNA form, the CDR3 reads TGTGCCAGTAGTATAGACGGACTAGCCGGTCAGCCCCAGCATTTT. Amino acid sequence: CASSIDGLAGQPQHF.

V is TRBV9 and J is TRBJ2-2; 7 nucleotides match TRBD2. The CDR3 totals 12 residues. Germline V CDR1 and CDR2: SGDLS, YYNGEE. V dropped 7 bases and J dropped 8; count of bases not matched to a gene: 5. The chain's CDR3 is CASSGGVGELFF. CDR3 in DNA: TGTGCCAGCTCGGGGGGTGTAGGGGAGCTGTTTTTT.

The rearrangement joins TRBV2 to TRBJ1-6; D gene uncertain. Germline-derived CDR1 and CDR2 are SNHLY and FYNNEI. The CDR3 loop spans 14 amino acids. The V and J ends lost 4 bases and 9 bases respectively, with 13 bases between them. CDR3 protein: CASSVNREGSPLHF. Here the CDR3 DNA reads TGTGCCAGCAGTGTAAATAGGGAGGGTTCACCCCTCCACTTT.

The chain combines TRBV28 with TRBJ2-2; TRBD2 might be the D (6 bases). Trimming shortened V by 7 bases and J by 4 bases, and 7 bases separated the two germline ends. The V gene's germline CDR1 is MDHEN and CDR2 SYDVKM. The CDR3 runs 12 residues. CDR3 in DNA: TGTGCCAGCATGGGGGGCACCGGGGAGCTGTTTTTT. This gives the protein CASMGGTGELFF.

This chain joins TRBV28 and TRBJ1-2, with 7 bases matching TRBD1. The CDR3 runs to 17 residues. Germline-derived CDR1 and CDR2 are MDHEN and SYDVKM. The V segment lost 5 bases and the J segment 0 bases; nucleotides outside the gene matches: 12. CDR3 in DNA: TGTGCCAGCAGTCCGAGGGGACAGCGACCCACTAACTATGGCTACACCTTC. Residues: CASSPRGQRPTNYGYTF.

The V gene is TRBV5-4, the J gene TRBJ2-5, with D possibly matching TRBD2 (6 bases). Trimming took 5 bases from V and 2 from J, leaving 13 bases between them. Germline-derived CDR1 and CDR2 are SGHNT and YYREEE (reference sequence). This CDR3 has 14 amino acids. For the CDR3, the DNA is TGTGCCAGCAGTCCGACTAGGGGTCAAGAGACCCAGTACTTC. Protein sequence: CASSPTRGQETQYF.

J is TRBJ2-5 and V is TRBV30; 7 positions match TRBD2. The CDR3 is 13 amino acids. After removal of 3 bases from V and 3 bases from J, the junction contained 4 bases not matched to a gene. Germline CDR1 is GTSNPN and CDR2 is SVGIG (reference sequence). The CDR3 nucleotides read TGTGCCTGGAGCCTAAGCGGGGAAGAGACCCAGTACTTC. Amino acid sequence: CAWSLSGEETQYF.

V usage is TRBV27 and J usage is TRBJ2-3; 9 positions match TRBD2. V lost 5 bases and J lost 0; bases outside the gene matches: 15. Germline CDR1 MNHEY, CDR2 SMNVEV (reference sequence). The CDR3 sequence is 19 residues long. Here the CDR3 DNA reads TGTGCCAGCAGTCCCCTTCAAAGCGGGGGGTCACCTAGCACAGATACGCAGTATTTT. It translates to CASSPLQSGGSPSTDTQYF.

The CDR3 spells CASSPPGHPNTEAFF. CDR3 in DNA: TGTGCCAGCAGCCCCCCGGGACACCCGAACACTGAAGCTTTCTTT. This chain uses TRBV11-2 with TRBJ1-1; tentative D call: TRBD1 (6 bases). Germline CDR1 and CDR2: SGHAT and FQNNGV. The CDR3 sequence is 15 residues long. Trimming took 5 bases from V and 1 from J, leaving 14 bases between them.

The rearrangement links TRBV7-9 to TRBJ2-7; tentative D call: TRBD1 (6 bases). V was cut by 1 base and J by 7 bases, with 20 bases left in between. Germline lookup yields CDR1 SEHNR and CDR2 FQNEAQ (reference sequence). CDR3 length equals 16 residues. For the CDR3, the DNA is TGTGCCAGCAGCTTAGTAACAGGGTCCCGCGCGAGAGAGCAGTACTTC. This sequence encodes CASSLVTGSRAREQYF.

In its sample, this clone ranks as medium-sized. CDR3 bases: TGTGCCAGCAGGCGTGGGGGGGCGACAGATACGCAGTATTTT. Translated, it gives CASRRGGATDTQYF. This chain joins TRBV6-5 and TRBJ2-3; D is perhaps TRBD2 (7 bases). Germline assignment: CDR1 MNHEY and CDR2 SVGAGI. V lost 6 bases and J lost 3, with 13 bases in between. The CDR3 has 14 amino acids.

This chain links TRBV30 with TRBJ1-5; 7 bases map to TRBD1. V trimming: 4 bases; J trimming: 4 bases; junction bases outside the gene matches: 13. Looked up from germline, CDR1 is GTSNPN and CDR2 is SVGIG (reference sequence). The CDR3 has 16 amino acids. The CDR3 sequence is CAWIVGKGQTNQPQHF. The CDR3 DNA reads TGTGCCTGGATAGTTGGGAAGGGACAGACTAATCAGCCCCAGCATTTT.

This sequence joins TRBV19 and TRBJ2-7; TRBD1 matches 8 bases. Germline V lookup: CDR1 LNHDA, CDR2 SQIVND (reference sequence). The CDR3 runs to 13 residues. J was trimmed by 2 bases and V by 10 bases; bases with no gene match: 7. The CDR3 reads CATKGDRTYEQYF. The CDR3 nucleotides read TGTGCCACTAAAGGGGACAGGACCTACGAGCAGTACTTC.

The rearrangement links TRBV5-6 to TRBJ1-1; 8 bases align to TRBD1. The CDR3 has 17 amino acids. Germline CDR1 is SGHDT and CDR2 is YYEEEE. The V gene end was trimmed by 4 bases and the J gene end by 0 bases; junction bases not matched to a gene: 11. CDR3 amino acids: CASSPGSGGLMNTEAFF. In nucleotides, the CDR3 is TGTGCCAGCAGCCCCGGTTCAGGGGGCCTTATGAACACTGAAGCTTTCTTT.

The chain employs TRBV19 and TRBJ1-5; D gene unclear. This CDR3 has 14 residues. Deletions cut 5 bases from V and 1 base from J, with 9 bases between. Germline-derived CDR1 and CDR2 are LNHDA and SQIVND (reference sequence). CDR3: CASSLLGSNQPQHF. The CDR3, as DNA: TGTGCCAGTAGTTTGTTGGGCAGCAATCAGCCCCAGCATTTT.

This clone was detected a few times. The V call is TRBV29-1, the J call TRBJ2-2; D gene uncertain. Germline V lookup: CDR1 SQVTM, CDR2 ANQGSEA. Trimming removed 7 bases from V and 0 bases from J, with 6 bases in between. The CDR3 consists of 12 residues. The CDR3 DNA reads TGCAGCGCCGTCCCGAACACCGGGGAGCTGTTTTTT. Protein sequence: CSAVPNTGELFF.

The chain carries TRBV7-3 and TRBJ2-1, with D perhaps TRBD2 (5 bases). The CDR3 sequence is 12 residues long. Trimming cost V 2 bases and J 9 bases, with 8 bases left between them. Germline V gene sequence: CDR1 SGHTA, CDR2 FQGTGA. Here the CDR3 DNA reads TGTGCCAGCAGCTTATCCCGGGGTGAGCAGTTCTTC. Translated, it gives CASSLSRGEQFF. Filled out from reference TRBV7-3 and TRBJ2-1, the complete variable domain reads GAGVSQTPSNKVTEKGKYVELRCDPISGHTALYWYRQSLGQGPEFLIYFQGTGAADDSGLPNDRFFAVRPEGSVSTLKIQRTERGDSAVYLCASSLSRGEQFFGPGTRLTVL.

The CDR3 DNA sequence: TGTGCCAGCAGACTCGGAGGGAGGGGTCATACCCCCCTATATTTT. This gives the protein CASRLGGRGHTPLYF. The genes are TRBV2 and TRBJ1-3; D possibly corresponds to TRBD1 (5 bases). The CDR3 consists of 15 residues. CDR1 and CDR2 from the germline V gene are SNHLY and FYNNEI. Trimming stripped 6 bases from V and 14 bases from J, with 26 bases between.

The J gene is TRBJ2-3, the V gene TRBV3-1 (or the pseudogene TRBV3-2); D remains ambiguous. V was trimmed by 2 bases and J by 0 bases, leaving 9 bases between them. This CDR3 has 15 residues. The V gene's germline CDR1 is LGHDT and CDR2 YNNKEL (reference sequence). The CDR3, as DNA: TGTGCCAGCAGCCAAATGGCATCTAGCACAGATACGCAGTATTTT. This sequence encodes CASSQMASSTDTQYF.

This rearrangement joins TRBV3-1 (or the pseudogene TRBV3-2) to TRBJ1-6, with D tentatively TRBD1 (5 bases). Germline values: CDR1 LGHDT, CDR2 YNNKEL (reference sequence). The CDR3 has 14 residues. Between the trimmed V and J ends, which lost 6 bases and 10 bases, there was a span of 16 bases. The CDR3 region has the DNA TGTGCCAGCAGACTAAACGTGGGGCCCTCACCCCTCCACTTT. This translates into CASRLNVGPSPLHF.

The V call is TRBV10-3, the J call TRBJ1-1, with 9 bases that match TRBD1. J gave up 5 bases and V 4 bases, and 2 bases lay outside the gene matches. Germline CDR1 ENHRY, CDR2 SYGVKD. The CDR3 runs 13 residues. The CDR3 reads CAISAQGATEAFF. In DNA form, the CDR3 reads TGTGCCATCAGTGCACAGGGGGCTACTGAAGCTTTCTTT.

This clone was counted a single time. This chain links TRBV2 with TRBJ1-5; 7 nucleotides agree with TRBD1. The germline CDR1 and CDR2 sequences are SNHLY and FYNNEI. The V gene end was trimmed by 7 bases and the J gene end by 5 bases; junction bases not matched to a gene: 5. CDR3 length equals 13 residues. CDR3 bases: TGTGCCAGCAATCAAGGGGGCGATCAGCCCCAGCATTTT. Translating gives CASNQGGDQPQHF.

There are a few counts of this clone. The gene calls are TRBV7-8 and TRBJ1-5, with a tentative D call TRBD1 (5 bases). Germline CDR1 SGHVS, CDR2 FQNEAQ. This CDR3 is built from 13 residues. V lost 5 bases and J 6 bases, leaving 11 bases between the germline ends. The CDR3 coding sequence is TGTGCCAGCAGCATACAGGTTATTCAGCCCCAGCATTTT. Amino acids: CASSIQVIQPQHF.